The entry below gives a single T cell receptor (beta chain) sequence along with its context. This specimen comes from a study of control samples from healthy donors and cancer patients. V was clipped by 5 bases and J by 5 bases, with 7 bases between them. This CDR3 region has 12 residues. From germline, CDR1 is SGHVS and CDR2 FQNEAQ. The data were produced by immunoSEQ multiplex PCR, yet TCRdb's version contains in-frame clones alone and is incomplete. The sample lists around 26,000 clones; approximately 78% were seen once. The sample consisted of PBMCs. The genes are TRBV7-8 and TRBJ1-5; no clear D. The receptor comes from a man in his sixties with colorectal cancer. CDR3 region: CASSPTDQPQHF. Here the CDR3 DNA reads TGTGCCAGCAGCCCGACGGATCAGCCCCAGCATTTT.